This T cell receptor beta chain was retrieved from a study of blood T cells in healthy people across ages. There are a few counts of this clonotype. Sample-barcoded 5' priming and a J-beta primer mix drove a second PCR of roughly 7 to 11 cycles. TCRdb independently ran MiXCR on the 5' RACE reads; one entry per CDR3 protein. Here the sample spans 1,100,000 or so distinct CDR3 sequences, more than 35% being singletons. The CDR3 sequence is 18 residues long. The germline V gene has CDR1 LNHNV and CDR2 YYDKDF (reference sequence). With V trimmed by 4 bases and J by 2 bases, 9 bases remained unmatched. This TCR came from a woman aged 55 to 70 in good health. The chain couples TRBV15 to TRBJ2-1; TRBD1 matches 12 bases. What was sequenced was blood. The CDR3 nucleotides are TGTGCCACCAGCACCGGGACAGGGGGCCGATTTACCTACAATGAGCAGTTCTTC. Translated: CATSTGTGGRFTYNEQFF.